This T cell receptor beta chain was sequenced for a study of shared clonotypes between healthy human individuals. The repertoire was sequenced with immunoSEQ multiplex PCR; TCRdb's copy has only in-frame clones and lacks some. The sample has hundreds of thousands of clones; approximately 74% are singletons. Turning to this clone: Other DNA sequences in this specimen translate into the identical CDR3.

CDR3 length equals 13 residues. Germline V gene sequence: CDR1 SNHLY, CDR2 FYNNEI. The germline V and J ends were trimmed by 4 bases and 0 bases, with 6 bases remaining between them. Sample: memory CD4+ T cells sorted from blood. Stated subset: CD45RA-negative fraction. The TCR originated in a woman aged 30 to 39 in good health. The chain carries TRBV2 and TRBJ1-1; tentatively, D is TRBD1 (5 bases). CDR3 protein: CASSGQLNTEAFF. CDR3 nucleotide sequence: TGTGCCAGCAGTGGACAGCTGAACACTGAAGCTTTCTTT.